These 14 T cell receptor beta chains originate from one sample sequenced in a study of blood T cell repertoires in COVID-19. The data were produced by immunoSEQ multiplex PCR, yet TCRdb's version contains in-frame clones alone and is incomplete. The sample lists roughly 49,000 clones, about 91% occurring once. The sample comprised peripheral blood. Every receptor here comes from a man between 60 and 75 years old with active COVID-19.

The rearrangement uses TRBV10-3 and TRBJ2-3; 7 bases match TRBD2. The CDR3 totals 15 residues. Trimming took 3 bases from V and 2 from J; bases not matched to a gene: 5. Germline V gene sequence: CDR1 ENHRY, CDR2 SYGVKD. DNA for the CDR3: TGTGCCATCAGTGACGGCGGGAGTCTCACAGATACGCAGTATTTT. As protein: CAISDGGSLTDTQYF.

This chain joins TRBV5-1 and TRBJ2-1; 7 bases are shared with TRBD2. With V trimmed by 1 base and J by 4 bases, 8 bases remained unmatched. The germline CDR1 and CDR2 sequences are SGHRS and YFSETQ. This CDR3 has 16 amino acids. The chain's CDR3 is CASSLSPAGNYNEQFF. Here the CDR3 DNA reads TGCGCCAGCAGCTTGAGTCCAGCGGGAAATTACAATGAGCAGTTCTTC.

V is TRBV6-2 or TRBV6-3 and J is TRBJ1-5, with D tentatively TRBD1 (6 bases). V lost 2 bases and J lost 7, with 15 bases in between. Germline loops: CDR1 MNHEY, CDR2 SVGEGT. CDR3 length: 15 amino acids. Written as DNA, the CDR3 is TGTGCCAGCAGTTACCCCGGGGGGGCTAGGCAGCCCCAGCATTTT. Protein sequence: CASSYPGGARQPQHF.

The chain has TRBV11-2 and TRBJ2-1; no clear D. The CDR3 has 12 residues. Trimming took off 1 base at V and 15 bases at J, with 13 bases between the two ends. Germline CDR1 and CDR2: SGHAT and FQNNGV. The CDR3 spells CASSLGGSMRFF. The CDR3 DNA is TGTGCCAGCAGCTTAGGAGGCTCAATGAGGTTCTTC.

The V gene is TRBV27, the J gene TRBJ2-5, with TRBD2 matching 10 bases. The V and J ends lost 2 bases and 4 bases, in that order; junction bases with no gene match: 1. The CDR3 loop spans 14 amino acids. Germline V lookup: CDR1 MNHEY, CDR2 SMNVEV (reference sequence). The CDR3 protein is CASSLRLAGETQYF. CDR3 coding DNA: TGTGCCAGCAGTTTAAGACTAGCGGGAGAGACCCAGTACTTC.

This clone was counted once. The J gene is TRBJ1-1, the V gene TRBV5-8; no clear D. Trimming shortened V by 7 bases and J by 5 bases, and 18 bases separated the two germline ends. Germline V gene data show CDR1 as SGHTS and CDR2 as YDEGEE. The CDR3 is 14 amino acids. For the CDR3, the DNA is TGTGCCAGCTGCCTTCGCGATTCGTGGACTGAAGCTTTCTTT. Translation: CASCLRDSWTEAFF.

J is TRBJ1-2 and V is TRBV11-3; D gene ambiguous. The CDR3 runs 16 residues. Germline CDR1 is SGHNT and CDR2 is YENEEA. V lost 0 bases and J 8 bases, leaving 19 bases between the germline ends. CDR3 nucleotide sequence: TGTGCCAGCAGCTTAGAATTTCGGCGCAGAGGAGGGGGCTACACCTTC. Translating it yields CASSLEFRRRGGGYTF.

CDR3 loop: CASSEGRRPQETQYF. The DNA of the CDR3 is TGTGCCAGCAGTGAAGGGCGACGCCCACAAGAGACCCAGTACTTC. The chain recombines TRBV25-1 with TRBJ2-5; D unresolved. There are 15 residues in the CDR3. The germline V and J ends were trimmed by 2 bases and 2 bases, with 12 bases remaining between them. The germline gives CDR1 MGHDK, CDR2 SYGVNS.

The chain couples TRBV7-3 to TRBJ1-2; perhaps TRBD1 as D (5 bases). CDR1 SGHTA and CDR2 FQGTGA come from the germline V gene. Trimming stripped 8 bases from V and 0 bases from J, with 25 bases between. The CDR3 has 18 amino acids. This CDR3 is CASRLQGKTLGANYGYTF. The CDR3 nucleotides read TGTGCCAGCCGCCTCCAAGGAAAGACTTTAGGGGCTAACTATGGCTACACCTTC.

The CDR3 spells CAIRIPRTVSYEQYF. The CDR3 region has the DNA TGTGCCATCAGGATTCCCAGGACTGTCTCCTACGAGCAGTACTTC. The chain employs TRBV10-3 and TRBJ2-7, with D possibly matching TRBD2 (5 bases). In germline, CDR1 is ENHRY, CDR2 SYGVKD. This CDR3 contains 15 residues. Trimming stripped 6 bases from V and 0 bases from J, with 15 bases between.

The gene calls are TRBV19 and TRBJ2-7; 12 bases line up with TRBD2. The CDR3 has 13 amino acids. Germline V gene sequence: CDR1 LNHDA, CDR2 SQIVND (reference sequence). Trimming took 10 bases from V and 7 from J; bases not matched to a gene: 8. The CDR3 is CATSSGRAGEQYF. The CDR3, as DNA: TGTGCCACTTCTAGCGGGAGGGCCGGTGAGCAGTACTTC.

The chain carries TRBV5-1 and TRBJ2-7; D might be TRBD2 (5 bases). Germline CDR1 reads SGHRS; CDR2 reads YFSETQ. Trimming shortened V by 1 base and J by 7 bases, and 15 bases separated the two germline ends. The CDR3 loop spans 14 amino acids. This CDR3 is CASSLTSGSLEQYF. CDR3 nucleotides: TGCGCCAGCAGCTTGACCTCGGGGAGTTTGGAGCAGTACTTC.

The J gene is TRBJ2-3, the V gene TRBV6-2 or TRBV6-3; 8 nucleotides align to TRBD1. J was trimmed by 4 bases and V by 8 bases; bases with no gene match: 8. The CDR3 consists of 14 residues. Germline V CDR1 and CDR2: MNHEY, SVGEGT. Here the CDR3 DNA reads TGTGCCAGCGGCCGGACAGGGCTTGCAGATACGCAGTATTTT. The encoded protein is CASGRTGLADTQYF.

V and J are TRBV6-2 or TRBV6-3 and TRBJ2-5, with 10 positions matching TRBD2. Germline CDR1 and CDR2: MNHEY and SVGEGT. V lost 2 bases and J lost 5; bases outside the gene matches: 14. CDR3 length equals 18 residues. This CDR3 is CASSYGVGLAGEGETQYF. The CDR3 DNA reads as TGTGCCAGCAGTTACGGGGTTGGGCTAGCGGGAGAAGGGGAGACCCAGTACTTC.